The source of this TCR beta chain is a study of human T cells and chemical hapten exposure. This clonotype was found a few times. What it binds is unknown. CDR1 and CDR2 (germline): MDHEN, SYDVKM. Trimming cost V 10 bases and J 4 bases, with 20 bases left between them. CDR3 length: 16 amino acids. Study processing details: TCR counts had a median of 95,638 per sample and spanned roughly 20,000 to 750,000. In TCRdb, the RACE reads were re-called with MiXCR into one record per CDR3 protein. The V and J calls here are based on TCRdb, not the publication. This table holds roughly 130,000 distinct CDR3 sequences, about 10% found once. Whole-study results and caveats: TCRs exceeding 1 in 1000 frequency stayed unchanged with DPC sensitization.

Time point reported: patch test 3, about 24 weeks after DPC sensitization. Indicated treatment: therapeutic diphenylcyclopropenone sensitization with weekly scalp DPC. The TCR comes from a woman between 50 and 59 years old with alopecia areata. Some clones in this sample may be carry-over from other donors' samples. This material consisted of whole blood, taken in connection with sensitization to the hapten diphenylcyclopropenone (DPC). The chain links TRBV28 to TRBJ2-6; maybe TRBD2 (6 bases). The CDR3 DNA follows: TGTGCCACCGATGGGGGGTCACTTCGCGGGGCCAACGTCCTGACTTTC. As protein: CATDGGSLRGANVLTF.